Listed here is a single TCR beta chain. What this receptor recognizes is not known. It has no much larger one-base neighbor in the sample; base qualities were not kept. The CDR3, cysteine through phenylalanine, is 14 amino acids long. Only the CDR3 DNA is retained, 42 bases long and in frame from the first base. This entry belongs to a study of tumor-infiltrating lymphocytes in primary liver carcinoma (dated by TCRdb to about 2017). Some background on the complete study: Between late 2015 and March 2016, roughly five patients in China with histopathologically diagnosed primary liver carcinoma had surgical resection. Hepatocellular carcinoma (four) or combined HCC and intrahepatic cholangiocarcinoma (one) was present in the five patients, who were three men and two women aged 30 to 69 years. Tumors of the five patients were stage T1-T3 N0M0 with maximum diameters of roughly 4.2 to 11 cm. Samples yielded roughly 3.5 to 7.13 million productive TCRbeta reads; read depth did not differ significantly between tissue types. TCRbeta repertoire sequencing, expression microarrays and whole-exome sequencing were combined in the study across five regions of each liver tumor, with adjacent normal tissue and blood also included. A total of approximately 35 specimens from 5 patients, comprising around 25 tumor regions, 5 adjacent noncancerous liver tissues and 5 peripheral blood samples, were covered by TCRbeta repertoire sequencing. High reproducibility was observed for the technical replicate repertoires, with mean shared-clone rates roughly 0.89 and correlation coefficients above 0.95.

Findings and caveats that apply to the study as a whole: Because sequencing covered only the TCR beta chain and unpaired alpha chains were not captured, true repertoire diversity is likely underestimated. The top 250 clones accounted for a significantly greater share of the repertoire in tumors than in blood (p = 0.039). The study included only a handful of patients, and the authors note findings should be validated in a larger study. Repertoire overlap was higher between tumor regions (mean roughly 35%) than tumor-adjacent (around 17%) or tumor-blood (approximately 14%) pairs, consistent with antigen-driven expansion. Comparison of CD4+ and CD8+ T cell repertoires was precluded by the use of bulk unsorted samples.

Starting from 500 to 600 ng total RNA, TCRbeta-specific cDNA was produced by reverse transcription with a constant-region primer and ProtoScript II reverse transcriptase. TCRbeta libraries were built with three nested multiplex PCR rounds, a slightly modified ARM-PCR procedure. Multiplex TRBV1-TRBV30 forward primers and a Cbeta reverse primer were used in the first two PCR rounds, each of which was run for approximately 9 cycles. Sample barcodes and Illumina adapters were added in a final 25-cycle PCR with Deep VentR polymerase. Before sequencing, amplicons between 200 and 500 bp were purified from gel using a QIAquick gel extraction kit. The TCRbeta amplicons were sequenced with 250-bp paired-end reads on an Illumina HiSeq 2500. In the source study's methods: Reads were quality-trimmed with Trimmomatic v0.33, and paired reads were merged with FLASH v1.2.11 to recover full CDR3 sequences. MiGEC v1.2.1b assigned V, D and J germline segments to the rearranged TCRbeta sequences. Clonotype statistics, along with Shannon-Wiener diversity indices, were calculated using VDJtools v1.0.0. To reduce sampling bias, subsequent analyses other than the diversity analysis used only the 250 most abundant clonotypes in each sample. TCRdb itself trimmed the public reads at Q25 with fastp, ran MiXCR and retained productive beta chains. Identical CDR3 proteins give one entry, which carries the most common genes and DNA. In this record, the V and J calls reflect TCRdb's handling and not the investigators' own analysis. Within this sample are just over 300,000 distinct CDR3 sequences, with around 50% of them counted one time only. The ten most abundant clones make up about 17% of the sample.

Blood RNA was extracted from unsorted whole blood with TRIzol reagent; germline DNA came from the DNeasy Blood & Tissue kit. Patients had chronic HBV infection and were treatment-naive at sampling. Before surgery, four milliliters of peripheral blood were collected into K2EDTA tubes. Sequencing was carried out using peripheral blood. Recombination joined TRBV12-3 or TRBV12-4 with TRBJ2-3; the D gene assignment is ambiguous. The J call could be wrong; TRBJ1-5 is a better fit for the DNA end. The sequence derives from a woman in her 30s with primary liver carcinoma and hepatitis B virus infection. The sequenced DNA is TGTGCCAGCAGCTGGGTCTACGGCAGAGATACGCAGCATTTT. This encodes CASSWVYGRDTQHF.